One and the same sample provided the 9 T cell receptor beta chains below, sequenced in a study of regulatory T cells in long-lasting Graves disease. Both iRepertoire HTBI primers and Arm-PCR of CDR3 regions were used to build the TCR beta libraries. TCRdb re-called the multiplex PCR reads through MiXCR, storing one row per CDR3 protein. There are some 230,000 distinct CDR3 sequences in the sample; around 20% occur only once, and 22% lies in the top ten. Time point indicated: newly diagnosed GD, antithyroid drugs for less than 3 months. TCR sequences were obtained from RNA taken from PBMCs. Here the sequenced sample was peripheral blood mononuclear cells (PBMCs), taken at new diagnosis, from a patient treated with antithyroid drugs. The receptors stem from a female donor with Graves disease.

This clonotype was recorded a few times. A much larger clonotype is one base distant, so this may be a read error. This sequence joins TRBV28 and TRBJ1-4; the match to TRBD1 covers 9 bases. The CDR3 totals 16 residues. Germline V gives CDR1 MDHEN, CDR2 SYDVKM. The CDR3 sequence: CASRGWTGERGEELFF. CDR3 bases: TGTGCCAGCAGAGGCTGGACAGGGGAAAGGGGTGAAGAACTGTTTTTT.

This clonotype was observed at least ten times. V is TRBV15 and J is TRBJ2-2, with TRBD1 as a possible D gene (7 bases). CDR1 LNHNV and CDR2 YYDKDF come from the germline V gene (reference sequence). The CDR3 runs to 14 residues. V shed 0 bases and J shed 7 bases, with 9 bases lying between them. The CDR3, as DNA: TGTGCCACCAGCAGAGACAGGGGGGACGGGGAGCTGTTTTTT. Amino acid sequence: CATSRDRGDGELFF.

This clonotype was found many times. This chain joins TRBV2 and TRBJ1-2; a possible D gene is TRBD1 (5 bases). V was pared by 4 bases and J by 2 bases, with 17 bases between. CDR1 is SNHLY and CDR2 is FYNNEI in the germline V gene. CDR3 length: 16 residues. The CDR3 DNA is TGTGCCAGCAGTGTGCGGGGGTGGGGGGTAAACTATGGCTACACCTTC. Translating it yields CASSVRGWGVNYGYTF.

This clonotype showed up many times. This chain joins TRBV9 and TRBJ2-1; TRBD2 aligns across 12 bases. The V segment lost 3 bases and the J segment 4 bases; nucleotides outside the gene matches: 5. The CDR3 is 16 residues long. The germline CDR1 and CDR2 sequences are SGDLS and YYNGEE. The CDR3: CASSALGLAGYNEQFF. CDR3 DNA sequence: TGTGCCAGCAGCGCCTTAGGACTAGCGGGGTACAATGAGCAGTTCTTC.

In this sample, this clonotype turned up a few times. The chain links TRBV5-1 to TRBJ2-7; 9 bases are shared with TRBD1. V was clipped by 4 bases and J by 4 bases; unmatched bases: 6. The CDR3 contains 14 residues. Germline loops: CDR1 SGHRS, CDR2 YFSETQ. CDR3 bases: TGCGCCAGCAGCCCGCCGGACAGGGGTTACGAGCAGTACTTC. Protein: CASSPPDRGYEQYF.

This clonotype was counted ten times or more. The chain is built from TRBV3-1 and TRBJ1-1; D is ambiguous. CDR3 length equals 20 residues. From germline, CDR1 is LGHDT and CDR2 YNNKEL (reference sequence). V was shortened by 0 bases and J by 5 bases, with 28 bases between the two germline ends. CDR3 in DNA: TGTGCCAGCAGCCAAGATAACCTCTCCTCTTCCCCGTCTCGAGGGACTGAAGCTTTCTTT. The encoded protein is CASSQDNLSSSPSRGTEAFF. Combining the CDR3 with reference TRBV3-1 and TRBJ1-1 gives the whole variable domain DTAVSQTPKYLVTQMGNDKSIKCEQNLGHDTMYWYKQDSKKFLKIMFSYNNKELIINETVPNRFSPKSPDKAHLNLHINSLELGDSAVYFCASSQDNLSSSPSRGTEAFFGQGTRLTVV.

In this sample, this clonotype turned up many times. This chain connects TRBV7-9 to TRBJ2-2, with no clear D. CDR3 length: 14 amino acids. Trimming removed 3 bases at V and 4 bases at J, with 9 bases between. Germline V gives CDR1 SEHNR, CDR2 FQNEAQ (reference sequence). The CDR3: CASSFTWGTGELFF. CDR3 DNA: TGTGCCAGCAGCTTTACCTGGGGCACCGGGGAGCTGTTTTTT.

This clonotype appeared many times. V gene TRBV7-2 combines with J gene TRBJ1-5; D remains ambiguous. This CDR3 contains 15 residues. Trimming cost V 1 base and J 1 base, with 8 bases left between them. Germline V gene sequence: CDR1 SGHTA, CDR2 FQGNSA. This CDR3 reads CASSLVLGSNQPQHF. The CDR3 coding sequence is TGTGCCAGCAGCTTAGTCCTCGGGAGCAATCAGCCCCAGCATTTT.

In regard to this clonotype: Given a much more abundant clone one base away, this may be a read error. The chain recombines TRBV2 with TRBJ2-5; D is undetermined. Germline CDR1 is SNHLY and CDR2 is FYNNEI. V was pared by 5 bases and J by 4 bases, with 8 bases between. This CDR3 comprises 12 residues. CDR3 protein: CASSRVTETQYF. The CDR3 DNA reads as TGTGCCAGCAGTAGAGTAACAGAGACCCAGTACTTC.